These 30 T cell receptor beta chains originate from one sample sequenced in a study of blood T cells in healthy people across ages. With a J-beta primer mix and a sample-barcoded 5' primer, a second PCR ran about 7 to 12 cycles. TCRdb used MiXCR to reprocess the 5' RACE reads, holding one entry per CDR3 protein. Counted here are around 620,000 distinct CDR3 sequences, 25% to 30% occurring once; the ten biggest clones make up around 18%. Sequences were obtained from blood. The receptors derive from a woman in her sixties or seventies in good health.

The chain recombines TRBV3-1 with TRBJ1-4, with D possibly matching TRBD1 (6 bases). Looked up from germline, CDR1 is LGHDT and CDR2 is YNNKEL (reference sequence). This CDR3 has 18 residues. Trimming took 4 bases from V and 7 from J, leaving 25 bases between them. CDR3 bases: TGTGCCAGCAGCCTTCATACAGGGTTAAAAAGGAGTGGTGAAAAACTGTTTTTT. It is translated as CASSLHTGLKRSGEKLFF.

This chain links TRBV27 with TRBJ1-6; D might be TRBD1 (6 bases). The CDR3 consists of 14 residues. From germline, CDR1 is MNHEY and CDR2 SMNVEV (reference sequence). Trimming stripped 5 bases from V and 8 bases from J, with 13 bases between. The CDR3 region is CASSLLGGYSPLHF. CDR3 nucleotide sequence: TGTGCCAGCAGTCTTTTAGGGGGATATTCACCCCTCCACTTT.

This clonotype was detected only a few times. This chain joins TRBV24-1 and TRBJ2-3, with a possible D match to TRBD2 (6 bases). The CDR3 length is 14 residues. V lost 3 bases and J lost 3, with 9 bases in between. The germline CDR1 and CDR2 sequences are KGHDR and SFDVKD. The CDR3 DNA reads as TGTGCCACCAGTGATGGACGGGGGACAGATACGCAGTATTTT. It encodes CATSDGRGTDTQYF.

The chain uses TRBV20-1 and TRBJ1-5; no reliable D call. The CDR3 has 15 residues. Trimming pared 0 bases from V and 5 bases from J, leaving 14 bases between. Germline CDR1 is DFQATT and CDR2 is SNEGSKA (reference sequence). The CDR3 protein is CSARDLGRGDQPQHF. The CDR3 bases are TGCAGTGCTAGAGATCTAGGGAGAGGAGATCAGCCCCAGCATTTT.

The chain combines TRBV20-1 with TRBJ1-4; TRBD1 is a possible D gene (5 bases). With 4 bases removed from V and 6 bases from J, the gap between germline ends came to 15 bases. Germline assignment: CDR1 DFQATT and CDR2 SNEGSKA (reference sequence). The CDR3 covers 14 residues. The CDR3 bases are TGCAGTGCTACATCAGGAGGGGTCTATGAAAAACTGTTTTTT. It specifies CSATSGGVYEKLFF.

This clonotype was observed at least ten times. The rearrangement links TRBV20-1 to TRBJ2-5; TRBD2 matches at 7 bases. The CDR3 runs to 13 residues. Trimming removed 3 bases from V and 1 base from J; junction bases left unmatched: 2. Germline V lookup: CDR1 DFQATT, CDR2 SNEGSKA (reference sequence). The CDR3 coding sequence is TGCAGTGCTAGGTCGGGGGGCCAAGAGACCCAGTACTTC. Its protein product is CSARSGGQETQYF.

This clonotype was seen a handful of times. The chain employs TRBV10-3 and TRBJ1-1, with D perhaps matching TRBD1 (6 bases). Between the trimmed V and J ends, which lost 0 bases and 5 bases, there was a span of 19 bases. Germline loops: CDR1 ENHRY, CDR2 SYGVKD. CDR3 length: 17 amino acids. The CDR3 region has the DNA TGTGCCATCAGTGAGTCGGGGGGTCGGGGGCGGAAGACTGAAGCTTTCTTT. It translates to CAISESGGRGRKTEAFF.

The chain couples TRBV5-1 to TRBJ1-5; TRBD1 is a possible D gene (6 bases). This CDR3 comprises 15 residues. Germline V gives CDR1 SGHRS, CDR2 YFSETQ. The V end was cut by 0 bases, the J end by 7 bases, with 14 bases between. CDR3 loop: CASSLAGAQGQPQHF. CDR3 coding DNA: TGCGCCAGCAGCTTGGCAGGGGCGCAGGGGCAGCCCCAGCATTTT.

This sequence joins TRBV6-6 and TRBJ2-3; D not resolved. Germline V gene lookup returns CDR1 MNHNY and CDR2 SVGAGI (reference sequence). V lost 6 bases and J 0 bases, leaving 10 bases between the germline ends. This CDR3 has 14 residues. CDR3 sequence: CASRKETSTDTQYF. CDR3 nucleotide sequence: TGTGCCAGCAGAAAGGAGACTAGCACAGATACGCAGTATTTT.

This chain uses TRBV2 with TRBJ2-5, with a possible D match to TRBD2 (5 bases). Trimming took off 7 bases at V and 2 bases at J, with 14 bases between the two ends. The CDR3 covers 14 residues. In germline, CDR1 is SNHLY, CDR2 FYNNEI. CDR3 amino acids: CASTRRTRQETQYF. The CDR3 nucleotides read TGTGCCAGCACAAGGCGGACTCGACAAGAGACCCAGTACTTC.

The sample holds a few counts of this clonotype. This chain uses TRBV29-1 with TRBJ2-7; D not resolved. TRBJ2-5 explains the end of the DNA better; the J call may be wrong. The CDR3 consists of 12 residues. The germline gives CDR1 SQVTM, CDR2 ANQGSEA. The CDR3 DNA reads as TGCAGCGCTTCGGCAACGGGAGAGACCCAGTACTTC. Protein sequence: CSASATGETQYF.

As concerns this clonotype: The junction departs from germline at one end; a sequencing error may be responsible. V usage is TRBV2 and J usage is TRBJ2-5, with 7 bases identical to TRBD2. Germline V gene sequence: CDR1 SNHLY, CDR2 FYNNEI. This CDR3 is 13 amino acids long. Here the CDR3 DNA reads TGTGCCAGCACGGCGGGGGTGCAAGGGACCCAGTACTTC. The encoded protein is CASTAGVQGTQYF.

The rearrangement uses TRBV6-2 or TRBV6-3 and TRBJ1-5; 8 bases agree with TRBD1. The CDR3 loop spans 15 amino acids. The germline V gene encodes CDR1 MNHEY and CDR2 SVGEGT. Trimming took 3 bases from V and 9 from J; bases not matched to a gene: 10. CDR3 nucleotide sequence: TGTGCCAGCAGTTATCCAGACAGGGGCCGAGGGCCCCAGCATTTT. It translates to CASSYPDRGRGPQHF.

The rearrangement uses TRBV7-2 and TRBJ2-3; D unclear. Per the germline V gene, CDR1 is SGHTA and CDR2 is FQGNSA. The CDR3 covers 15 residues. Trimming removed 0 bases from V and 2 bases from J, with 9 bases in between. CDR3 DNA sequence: TGTGCCAGCAGCTTAGCGCAAGCGTTCACAGATACGCAGTATTTT. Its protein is CASSLAQAFTDTQYF.

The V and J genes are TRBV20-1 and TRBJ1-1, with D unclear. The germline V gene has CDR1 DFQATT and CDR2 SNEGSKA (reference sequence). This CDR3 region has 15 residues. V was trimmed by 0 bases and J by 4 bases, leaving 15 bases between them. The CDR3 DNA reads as TGCAGTGCTAGAGATACGGGAATTTCGAGCACTGAAGCTTTCTTT. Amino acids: CSARDTGISSTEAFF.

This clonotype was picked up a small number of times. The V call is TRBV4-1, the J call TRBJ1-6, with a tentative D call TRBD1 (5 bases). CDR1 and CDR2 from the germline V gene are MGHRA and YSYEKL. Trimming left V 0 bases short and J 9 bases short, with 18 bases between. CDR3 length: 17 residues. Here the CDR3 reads CASSQEGAGPATSPLHF. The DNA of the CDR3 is TGCGCCAGCAGCCAAGAGGGAGCGGGACCCGCTACTTCACCCCTCCACTTT.

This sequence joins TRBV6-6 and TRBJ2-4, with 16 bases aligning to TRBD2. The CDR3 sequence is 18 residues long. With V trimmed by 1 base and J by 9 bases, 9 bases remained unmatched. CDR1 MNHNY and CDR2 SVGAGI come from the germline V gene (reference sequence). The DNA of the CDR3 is TGTGCCAGCAGTTACTTGGGACTAGCGGGAGGGCTTAACGTCATTCAGTACTTC. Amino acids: CASSYLGLAGGLNVIQYF.

CDR3 sequence (DNA): TGTGCCAGCAGTTATCAGGGGGCGTTTGGAAACACCATATATTTT. It yields the protein CASSYQGAFGNTIYF. J is TRBJ1-3 and V is TRBV6-5; 8 bases agree with TRBD1. From germline, CDR1 is MNHEY and CDR2 SVGAGI. This CDR3 contains 15 residues. The V segment lost 3 bases and the J segment 3 bases; nucleotides outside the gene matches: 4.

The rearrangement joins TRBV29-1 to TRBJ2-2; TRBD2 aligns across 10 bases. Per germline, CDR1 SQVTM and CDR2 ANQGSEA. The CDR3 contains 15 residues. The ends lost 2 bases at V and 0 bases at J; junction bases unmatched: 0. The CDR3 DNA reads TGCAGCGTTGAACTAGCGGGGGCGAACACCGGGGAGCTGTTTTTT. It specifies CSVELAGANTGELFF.

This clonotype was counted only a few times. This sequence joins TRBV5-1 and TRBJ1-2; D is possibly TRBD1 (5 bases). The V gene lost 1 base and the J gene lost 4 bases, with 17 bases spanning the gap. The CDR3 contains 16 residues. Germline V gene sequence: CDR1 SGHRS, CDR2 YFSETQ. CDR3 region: CASSLYSGTRSYGYTF. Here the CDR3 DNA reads TGCGCCAGCAGCTTGTATTCAGGGACGCGGAGCTATGGCTACACCTTC.

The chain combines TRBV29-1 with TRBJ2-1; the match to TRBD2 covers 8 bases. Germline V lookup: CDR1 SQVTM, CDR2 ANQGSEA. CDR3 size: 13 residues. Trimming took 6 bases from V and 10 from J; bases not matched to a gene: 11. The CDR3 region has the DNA TGCAGCGTCTCCTTCAGCGGGAGAGAAGAGCAGTTCTTC. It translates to CSVSFSGREEQFF.

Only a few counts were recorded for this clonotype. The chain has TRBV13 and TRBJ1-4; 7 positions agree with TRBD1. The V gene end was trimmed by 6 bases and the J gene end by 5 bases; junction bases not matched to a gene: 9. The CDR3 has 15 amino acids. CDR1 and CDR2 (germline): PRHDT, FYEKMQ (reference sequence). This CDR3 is CASRTRGQINEKLFF. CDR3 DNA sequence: TGTGCCAGCAGGACCCGGGGACAGATAAATGAAAAACTGTTTTTT.

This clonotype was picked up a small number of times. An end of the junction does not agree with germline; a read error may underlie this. The CDR3 region has the DNA TGTGCCAGCAGCACCGCCCACGAGCAGTGCTTC. It translates to CASSTAHEQCF. The V gene is TRBV7-9, the J gene TRBJ2-7, with unresolved D. The CDR3 runs 11 residues. CDR1 SEHNR and CDR2 FQNEAQ come from the germline V gene (reference sequence).

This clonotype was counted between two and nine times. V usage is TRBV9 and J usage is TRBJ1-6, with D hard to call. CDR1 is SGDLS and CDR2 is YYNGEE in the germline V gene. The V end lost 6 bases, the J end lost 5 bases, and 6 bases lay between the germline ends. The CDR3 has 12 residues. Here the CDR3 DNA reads TGTGCCAGCAACATTAATAATTCACCCCTCCACTTT. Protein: CASNINNSPLHF.

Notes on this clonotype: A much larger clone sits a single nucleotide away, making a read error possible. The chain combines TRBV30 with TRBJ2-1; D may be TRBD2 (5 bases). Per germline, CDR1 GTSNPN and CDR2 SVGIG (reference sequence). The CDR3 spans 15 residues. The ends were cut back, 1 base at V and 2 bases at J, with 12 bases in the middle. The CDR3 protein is CAWSGTTTTYNEQFF. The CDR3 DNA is TGTGCCTGGAGTGGGACGACTACAACCTACAATGAGCAGTTCTTC. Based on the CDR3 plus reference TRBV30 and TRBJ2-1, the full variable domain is SQTIHQWPATLVQPVGSPLSLECTVEGTSNPNLYWYRQAAGRGLQLLFYSVGIGQISSEVPQNLSASRPQDRQFILSSKKLLLSDSGFYLCAWSGTTTTYNEQFFGPGTRLTVL.

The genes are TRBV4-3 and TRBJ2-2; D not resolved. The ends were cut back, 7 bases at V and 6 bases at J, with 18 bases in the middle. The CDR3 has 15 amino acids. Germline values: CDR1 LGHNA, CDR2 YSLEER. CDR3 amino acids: CASNQHTITAGELFF. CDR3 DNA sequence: TGCGCCAGCAACCAGCACACTATTACGGCCGGGGAGCTGTTTTTT.

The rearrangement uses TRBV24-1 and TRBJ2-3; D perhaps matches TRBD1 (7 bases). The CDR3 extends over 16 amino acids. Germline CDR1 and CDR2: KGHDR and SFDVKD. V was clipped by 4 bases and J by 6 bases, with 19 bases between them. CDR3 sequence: CATSEGRTGWSDTQYF. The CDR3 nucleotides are TGTGCCACCAGTGAGGGGAGGACAGGTTGGAGCGATACGCAGTATTTT.

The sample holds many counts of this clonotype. CDR3 loop: CASSQDQGNTIYF. In nucleotides, the CDR3 is TGCGCCAGCAGCCAAGATCAGGGAAACACCATATATTTT. The genes are TRBV4-3 and TRBJ1-3; no reliable D call. Germline V lookup: CDR1 LGHNA, CDR2 YSLEER. V was cut by 0 bases and J by 4 bases, with 4 bases left in between. CDR3 size: 13 residues.

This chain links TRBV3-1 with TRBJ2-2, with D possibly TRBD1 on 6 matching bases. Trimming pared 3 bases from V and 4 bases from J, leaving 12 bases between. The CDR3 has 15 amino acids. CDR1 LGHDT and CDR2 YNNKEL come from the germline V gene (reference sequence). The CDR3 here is CASSHPVTGTGELFF. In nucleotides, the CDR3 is TGTGCCAGCAGCCACCCCGTGACAGGCACCGGGGAGCTGTTTTTT.

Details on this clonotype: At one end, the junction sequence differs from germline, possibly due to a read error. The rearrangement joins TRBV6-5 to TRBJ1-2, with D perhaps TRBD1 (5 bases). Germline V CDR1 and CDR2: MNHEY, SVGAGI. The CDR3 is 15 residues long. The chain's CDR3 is CASSYSVQGNSGYTF. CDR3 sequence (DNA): TGCGCCAGCAGTTACTCGGTCCAGGGCAACTCTGGCTACACCTTC.